This T cell receptor (beta chain) derives from a study of lung T cells in sarcoidosis with Löfgren's syndrome. Overall study context: In sarcoidosis, CD4+ T cells accumulate in bronchoalveolar lavage fluid. Findings and caveats of the study: TRAV12-1 and TRBV2 were reportedly most expanded in Löfgren's patients. Shared TRAV12-1 and TRBV2 CDR3 motifs across Löfgren's syndrome patients reportedly suggested public CD4+ TCRs.

Turning to this clonotype: Its antigen is undetermined.

The CDR3 runs to 15 residues. Germline values: CDR1 SNHLY, CDR2 FYNNEI. The V end lost 7 bases, the J end lost 7 bases, and 23 bases lay between the germline ends. TCRdb reanalysed the reads using MiXCR and keeps one entry per CDR3 protein. The repertoire holds over 2,000 distinct CDR3 sequences, under 25% seen once, with roughly 25% in the top ten. The source of this sequence is a human donor with sarcoidosis (Löfgren's syndrome or another form), or a control subject (not recorded which). Sequencing was carried out using CD4+ T cells from bronchoalveolar lavage. The rearrangement links TRBV2 to TRBJ2-7; maybe TRBD2 (7 bases). CDR3 in DNA: TGTGCCAGCAAGGAGACTGGCGGGGGCGGAGGAGAGCAGTACTTC. This codes for CASKETGGGGGEQYF.